Reported below is one T cell receptor (beta chain). What it binds is not known. Each CDR3 protein gets one entry after TCRdb re-called the RT-PCR reads with MiXCR. The sample shows over 300,000 distinct CDR3 sequences, 21% of them seen only once. This entry comes from a study of response to subunit inactivated influenza vaccine. Study-level results: There was a suggestion from the authors that each seasonal influenza vaccination recruits few new T cells.

The sequence derives from a man between 50 and 69 years old who received an inactivated influenza vaccine. The source material was PBMCs from blood, sampled 21 months after vaccination.

CDR3 DNA sequence: TGCGCCAGCAGCGGGACAGGGAATAGCTACGAGCAGTACTTC. Translated: CASSGTGNSYEQYF. The chain is built from TRBV5-1 and TRBJ2-7, with 9 bases that match TRBD1. The J segment lost 3 bases and the V segment lost 4 bases, leaving 5 bases of the junction unmatched. Germline V gene lookup returns CDR1 SGHRS and CDR2 YFSETQ. This CDR3 has 14 amino acids.